The 18 T cell receptor beta chains given below trace back to one sample, sequenced in a study of T cell repertoires in cytomegalovirus infection. TCRdb called the reads again in MiXCR, with one record for every CDR3 protein. The sample lists roughly 920,000 distinct CDR3 sequences, 30% to 40% seen once, with over 12% in the top ten. Their antigen targets remain unknown. Material: cultured CD8+ T cells from PBMCs, obtained from culture after CMV antigen stimulation. The receptors originated from a human donor in good health (CMV status not recorded). Some clones in this sample may be carry-over from other donors' samples.

This clonotype was counted between two and nine times. The chain carries TRBV6-5 and TRBJ2-4; 7 nucleotides align to TRBD1. The ends lost 0 bases at V and 7 bases at J; junction bases unmatched: 3. This CDR3 contains 14 residues. From germline, CDR1 is MNHEY and CDR2 SVGAGI. DNA of the CDR3: TGTGCCAGCAGTTACTCCGGGACAGAGAACATTCAGTACTTC. Translating it yields CASSYSGTENIQYF.

This clonotype has just a few counts. CDR3: CASSTTSPLSWANYGYTF. The CDR3 nucleotides read TGTGCCAGCAGCACCACCTCCCCCCTGTCCTGGGCTAACTATGGCTACACCTTC. The chain combines TRBV7-9 with TRBJ1-2; D is unresolved. Trimming took 5 bases from V and 0 from J, leaving 22 bases between them. The germline V gene has CDR1 SEHNR and CDR2 FQNEAQ (reference sequence). The CDR3 is 18 residues long.

This clonotype was seen more than once but under ten times. This chain uses TRBV7-6 with TRBJ2-3, with a weak D call TRBD1 (7 bases). CDR1 is SGHVS, CDR2 FNYEAQ, per germline. Trimming shortened V by 0 bases and J by 3 bases, and 10 bases separated the two germline ends. The CDR3 has 15 amino acids. In nucleotides, the CDR3 is TGTGCCAGCAGCTTAGCCAGGGGGAGGACAGATACGCAGTATTTT. It encodes CASSLARGRTDTQYF.

The chain joins TRBV25-1 to TRBJ1-5; no definite D call. The V and J ends lost 2 bases and 5 bases respectively, with 7 bases between them. CDR3 size: 13 residues. Germline CDR1 and CDR2: MGHDK and SYGVNS. The CDR3 here is CASSEVKDQPQHF. DNA of the CDR3: TGTGCCAGCAGTGAAGTTAAGGATCAGCCCCAGCATTTT.

This clonotype was seen more than once but under ten times. V is TRBV4-1 and J is TRBJ2-1, with 7 bases lining up with TRBD2. Germline CDR1 reads MGHRA; CDR2 reads YSYEKL. This CDR3 is 17 amino acids long. V shed 2 bases and J 4 bases; nucleotides not matched to a gene: 11. Here the CDR3 DNA reads TGCGCCAGCAGCCAACCAAATGCGGGGGTTACGTACAATGAGCAGTTCTTC. As protein: CASSQPNAGVTYNEQFF.

CDR3 region: CSARDSGVDEKLFF. CDR3 bases: TGCAGTGCTAGAGATTCAGGGGTCGACGAAAAACTGTTTTTT. The chain links TRBV20-1 to TRBJ1-4; tentative D call: TRBD1 (6 bases). CDR3 size: 14 residues. Per the germline V gene, CDR1 is DFQATT and CDR2 is SNEGSKA (reference sequence). The germline V and J ends were trimmed by 0 bases and 8 bases, with 13 bases remaining between them.

This clonotype was counted only a few times. The rearrangement joins TRBV5-4 to TRBJ2-3; 10 positions agree with TRBD2. The CDR3 length is 16 residues. The germline CDR1 and CDR2 sequences are SGHNT and YYREEE (reference sequence). After removal of 6 bases from V and 6 bases from J, the junction contained 13 bases not matched to a gene. The CDR3 loop reads CASTSARTSGLDTQYF. CDR3 sequence (DNA): TGTGCCAGCACGAGCGCACGGACTAGCGGTTTGGATACGCAGTATTTT.

With regard to this clonotype: Compared with germline, one end of the junction differs, possibly owing to a read error. The genes are TRBV7-8 and TRBJ2-5; D remains unclear. CDR1 is SGHVS and CDR2 is FQNEAQ in the germline V gene. The CDR3 extends over 12 amino acids. CDR3 region: CANSLETETQYF. Written as DNA, the CDR3 is TGTGCCAACAGCTTAGAGACGGAGACCCAGTACTTC.

This clonotype was seen a few times. For the CDR3, the DNA is TGTGCCAGCAGTTTAACCAGCGGGGGGGCCACTGAGCAGTTCTTC. This translates into CASSLTSGGATEQFF. The chain joins TRBV27 to TRBJ2-1, with 10 bases identical to TRBD2. This CDR3 contains 15 residues. J lost 9 bases, V lost 2 bases, and 7 bases had no gene match. Germline V gene data show CDR1 as MNHEY and CDR2 as SMNVEV (reference sequence).

This chain connects TRBV27 to TRBJ2-7, with 8 bases identical to TRBD1. J was trimmed by 0 bases and V by 6 bases; bases with no gene match: 4. This CDR3 is built from 14 residues. Germline V gene data show CDR1 as MNHEY and CDR2 as SMNVEV (reference sequence). The CDR3 DNA reads TGTGCCAGCAGGCCGGGACAGGTCTCCTACGAGCAGTACTTC. It yields the protein CASRPGQVSYEQYF.

The V call is TRBV6-1, the J call TRBJ2-1, with D possibly being TRBD1 or TRBD2 (5 bases each). V shed 6 bases and J shed 0 bases, with 15 bases lying between them. Germline lookup yields CDR1 MNHNS and CDR2 SASEGT. CDR3 size: 16 residues. CDR3 coding DNA: TGTGCCAGCAGAGTAGGGGAGTCTCGCTCCTACAATGAGCAGTTCTTC. Translation gives CASRVGESRSYNEQFF.

This clonotype came up a few times. V is TRBV19 and J is TRBJ2-1, with TRBD1 identical over 11 bases. The CDR3 totals 15 residues. Losses at the gene ends were 3 bases for V and 6 bases for J; bases not matched to a gene: 4. Germline V gene lookup returns CDR1 LNHDA and CDR2 SQIVND (reference sequence). CDR3 amino acids: CASSIFGTGGNEQFF. The CDR3 DNA reads TGTGCCAGTAGTATTTTTGGGACAGGGGGCAATGAGCAGTTCTTC.

This clonotype was found a few times. V gene TRBV4-3 combines with J gene TRBJ2-3, with 7 bases lining up with TRBD2. J was trimmed by 2 bases and V by 4 bases; bases with no gene match: 9. The length of the CDR3 is 16 residues. Germline V gene lookup returns CDR1 LGHNA and CDR2 YSLEER. The CDR3 here is CASSPHGSGLTDTQYF. In nucleotides, the CDR3 is TGCGCCAGCAGCCCCCACGGTAGCGGGCTCACAGATACGCAGTATTTT.

This clonotype was seen a handful of times. The J gene is TRBJ1-5, the V gene TRBV15; D remains unclear. This CDR3 is 14 amino acids long. V was cut by 2 bases and J by 4 bases, with 9 bases left in between. Germline CDR1 reads LNHNV; CDR2 reads YYDKDF (reference sequence). The CDR3 region is CATSRYDTNQPQHF. DNA of the CDR3: TGTGCCACCAGCAGATATGACACAAATCAGCCCCAGCATTTT.

At least ten counts were recorded for this clonotype. The chain links TRBV6-1 to TRBJ1-1, with D unclear. CDR3 size: 9 residues. Germline loops: CDR1 MNHNS, CDR2 SASEGT. The ends were cut back, 10 bases at V and 11 bases at J, with 11 bases in the middle. The DNA of the CDR3 is TGTGCCACCAGGACGGGTGCTTTCTTT. Translating it yields CATRTGAFF.

This clonotype was counted many times. The rearrangement links TRBV6-1 to TRBJ1-5; D uncertain. Per germline, CDR1 MNHNS and CDR2 SASEGT. The CDR3 is made up of 10 amino acids. V was cut by 7 bases and J by 5 bases, with 3 bases left in between. The CDR3 bases are TGTGCCAGCAACTATCAGCCCCAGCATTTT. Amino acid sequence: CASNYQPQHF.

V usage is TRBV7-2 and J usage is TRBJ1-1; D is unresolved. CDR1 is SGHTA, CDR2 FQGNSA, per germline. This CDR3 has 12 residues. CDR3 nucleotides: TGTAGCGTGGGCATAACGAACACTGAAGCTTTCTTT. Protein: CSVGITNTEAFF.

J is TRBJ2-1 and V is TRBV16; D might be TRBD1 or TRBD2, each matching 6 bases. Germline loops: CDR1 KGHSY, CDR2 FQNENV. This CDR3 region has 14 residues. V lost 0 bases to trimming and J lost 9 bases, with 12 bases between them. This chain's CDR3 is CASSQSPGGGEQFF. CDR3 bases: TGTGCCAGCAGCCAATCACCTGGAGGGGGTGAGCAGTTCTTC.